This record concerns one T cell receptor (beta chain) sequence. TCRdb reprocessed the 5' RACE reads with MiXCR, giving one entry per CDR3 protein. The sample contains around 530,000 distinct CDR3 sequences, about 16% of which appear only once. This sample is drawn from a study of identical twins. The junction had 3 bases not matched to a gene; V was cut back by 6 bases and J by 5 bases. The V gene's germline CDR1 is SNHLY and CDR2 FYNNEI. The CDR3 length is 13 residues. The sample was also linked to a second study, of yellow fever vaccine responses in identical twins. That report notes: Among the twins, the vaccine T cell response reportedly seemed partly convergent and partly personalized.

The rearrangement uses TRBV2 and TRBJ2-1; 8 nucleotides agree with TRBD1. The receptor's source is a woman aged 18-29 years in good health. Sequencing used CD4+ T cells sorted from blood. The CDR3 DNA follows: TGTGCCAGCAGCACAGGGGGGAACAATGAGCAGTTCTTC. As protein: CASSTGGNNEQFF.